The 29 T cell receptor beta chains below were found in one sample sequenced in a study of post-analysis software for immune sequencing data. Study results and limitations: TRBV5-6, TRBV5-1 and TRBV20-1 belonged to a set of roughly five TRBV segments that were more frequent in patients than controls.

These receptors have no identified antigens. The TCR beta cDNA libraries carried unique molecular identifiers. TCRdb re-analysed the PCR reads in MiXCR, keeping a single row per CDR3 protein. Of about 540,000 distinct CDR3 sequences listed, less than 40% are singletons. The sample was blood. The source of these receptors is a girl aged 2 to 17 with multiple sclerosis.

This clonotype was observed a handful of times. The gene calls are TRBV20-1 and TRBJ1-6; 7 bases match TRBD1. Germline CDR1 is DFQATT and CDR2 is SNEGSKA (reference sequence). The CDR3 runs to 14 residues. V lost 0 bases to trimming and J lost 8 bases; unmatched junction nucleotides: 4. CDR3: CSARDTQGDSPLHF. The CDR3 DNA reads TGCAGTGCTAGAGATACGCAGGGGGATTCACCCCTCCACTTT.

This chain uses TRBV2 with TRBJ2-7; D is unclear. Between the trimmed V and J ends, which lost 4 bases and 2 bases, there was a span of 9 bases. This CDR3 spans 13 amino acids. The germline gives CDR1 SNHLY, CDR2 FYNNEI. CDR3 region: CASSVGLTYEQYF. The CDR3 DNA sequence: TGTGCCAGCAGTGTTGGGCTGACCTACGAGCAGTACTTC.

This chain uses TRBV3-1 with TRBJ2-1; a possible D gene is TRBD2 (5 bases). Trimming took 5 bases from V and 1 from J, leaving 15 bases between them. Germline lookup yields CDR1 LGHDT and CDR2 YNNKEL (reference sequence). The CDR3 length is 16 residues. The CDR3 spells CASSNGGLRSYNEQFF. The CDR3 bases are TGTGCCAGCAGCAATGGCGGGTTACGGTCCTACAATGAGCAGTTCTTC.

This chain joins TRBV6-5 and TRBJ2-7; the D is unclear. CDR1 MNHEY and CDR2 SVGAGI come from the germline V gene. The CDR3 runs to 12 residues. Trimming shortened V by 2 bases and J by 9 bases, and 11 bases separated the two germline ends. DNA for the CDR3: TGTGCCAGCAGTTACGTACAAGCTCGGCAGTACTTC. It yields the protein CASSYVQARQYF.

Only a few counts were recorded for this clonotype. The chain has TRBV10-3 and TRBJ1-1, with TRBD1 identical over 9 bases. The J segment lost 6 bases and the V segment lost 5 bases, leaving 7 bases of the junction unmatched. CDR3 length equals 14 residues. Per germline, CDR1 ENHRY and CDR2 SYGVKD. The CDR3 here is CAISSGQGRAEAFF. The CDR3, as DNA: TGTGCCATCAGTTCGGGACAGGGTCGCGCTGAAGCTTTCTTT.

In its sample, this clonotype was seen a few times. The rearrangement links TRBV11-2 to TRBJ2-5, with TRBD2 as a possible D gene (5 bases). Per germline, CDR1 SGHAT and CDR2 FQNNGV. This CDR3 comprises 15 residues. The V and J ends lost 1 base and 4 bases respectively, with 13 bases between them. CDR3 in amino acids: CASSLAGASLETQYF. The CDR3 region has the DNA TGTGCCAGCAGCTTAGCCGGTGCTAGCCTAGAGACCCAGTACTTC. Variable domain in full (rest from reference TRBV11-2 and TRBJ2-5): EAGVAQSPRYKIIEKRQSVAFWCNPISGHATLYWYQQILGQGPKLLIQFQNNGVVDDSQLPKDRFSAERLKGVDSTLKIQPAKLEDSAVYLCASSLAGASLETQYFGPGTRLLVL.

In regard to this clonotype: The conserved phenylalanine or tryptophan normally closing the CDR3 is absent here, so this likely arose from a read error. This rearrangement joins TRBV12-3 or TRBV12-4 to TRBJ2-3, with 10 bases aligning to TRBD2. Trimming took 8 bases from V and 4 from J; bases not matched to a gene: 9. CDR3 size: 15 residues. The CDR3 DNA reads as TGTGCCAGCCTGCCAAGCGGGGGGGCTGCAGATACGCAGTATTGT. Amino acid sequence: CASLPSGGAADTQYC.

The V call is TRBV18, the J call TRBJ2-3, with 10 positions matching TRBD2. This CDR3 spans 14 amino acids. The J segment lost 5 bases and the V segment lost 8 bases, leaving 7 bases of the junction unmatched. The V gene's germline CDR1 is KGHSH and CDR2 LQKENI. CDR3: CASGTSAEIDTQYF. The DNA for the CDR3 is TGTGCCAGCGGGACTAGCGCCGAAATAGATACGCAGTATTTT.

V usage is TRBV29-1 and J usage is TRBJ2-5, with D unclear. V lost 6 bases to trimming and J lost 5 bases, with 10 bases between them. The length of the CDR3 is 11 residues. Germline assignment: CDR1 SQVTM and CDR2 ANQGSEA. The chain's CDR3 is CSVQVGETQYF. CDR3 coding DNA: TGCAGCGTACAAGTTGGGGAGACCCAGTACTTC.

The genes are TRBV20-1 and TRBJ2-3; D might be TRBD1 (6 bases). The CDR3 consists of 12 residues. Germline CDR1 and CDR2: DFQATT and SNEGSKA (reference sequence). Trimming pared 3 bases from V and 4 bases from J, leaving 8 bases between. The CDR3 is CSASHRADTQYF. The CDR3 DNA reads TGCAGTGCTAGCCACAGGGCAGATACGCAGTATTTT.

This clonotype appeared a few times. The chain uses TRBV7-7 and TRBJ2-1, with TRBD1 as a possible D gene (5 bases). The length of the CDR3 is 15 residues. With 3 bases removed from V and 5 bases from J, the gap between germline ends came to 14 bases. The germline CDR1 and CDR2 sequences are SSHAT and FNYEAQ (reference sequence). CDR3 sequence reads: CASSLGQGSHNEQFF. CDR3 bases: TGTGCCAGCAGCTTGGGCCAGGGATCGCACAATGAGCAGTTCTTC.

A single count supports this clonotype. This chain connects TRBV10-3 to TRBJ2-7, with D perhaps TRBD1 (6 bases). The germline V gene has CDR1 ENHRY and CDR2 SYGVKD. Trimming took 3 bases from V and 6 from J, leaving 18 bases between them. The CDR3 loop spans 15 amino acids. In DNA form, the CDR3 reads TGTGCCATCAGTGATTTGTCACAGGGCGGTCCCGAGCAGTACTTC. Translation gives CAISDLSQGGPEQYF.

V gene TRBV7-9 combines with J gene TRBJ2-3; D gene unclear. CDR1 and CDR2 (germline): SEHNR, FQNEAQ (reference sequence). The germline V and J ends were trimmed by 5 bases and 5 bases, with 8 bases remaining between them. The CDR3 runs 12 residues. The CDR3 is CASSPRIDTQYF. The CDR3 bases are TGTGCCAGCAGCCCGCGGATAGATACGCAGTATTTT.

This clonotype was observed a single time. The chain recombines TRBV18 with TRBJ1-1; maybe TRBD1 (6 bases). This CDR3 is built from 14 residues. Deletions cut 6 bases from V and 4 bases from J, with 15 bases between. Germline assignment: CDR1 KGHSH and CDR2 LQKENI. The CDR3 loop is CASSPDSLVTEAFF. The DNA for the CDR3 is TGTGCCAGCTCCCCGGACAGCCTCGTCACTGAAGCTTTCTTT.

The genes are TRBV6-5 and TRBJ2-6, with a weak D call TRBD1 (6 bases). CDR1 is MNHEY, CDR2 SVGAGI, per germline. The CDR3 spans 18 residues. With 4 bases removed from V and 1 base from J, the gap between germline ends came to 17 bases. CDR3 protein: CASSFNTGPGSGANVLTF. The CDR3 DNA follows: TGTGCCAGCAGTTTCAATACAGGGCCCGGATCTGGGGCCAACGTCCTGACTTTC.

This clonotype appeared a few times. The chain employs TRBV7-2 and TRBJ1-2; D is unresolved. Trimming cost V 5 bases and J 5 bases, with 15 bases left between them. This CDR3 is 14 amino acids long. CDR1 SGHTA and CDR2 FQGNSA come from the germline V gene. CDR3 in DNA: TGTGCCAGCAGCCGGGGTCCCGAAGGATATGGCTACACCTTC. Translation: CASSRGPEGYGYTF. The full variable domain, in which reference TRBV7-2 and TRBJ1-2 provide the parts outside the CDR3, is GAGVSQSPSNKVTEKGKDVELRCDPISGHTALYWYRQSLGQGLEFLIYFQGNSAPDKSGLPSDRFSAERTGGSVSTLTIQRTQQEDSAVYLCASSRGPEGYGYTFGSGTRLTVV.

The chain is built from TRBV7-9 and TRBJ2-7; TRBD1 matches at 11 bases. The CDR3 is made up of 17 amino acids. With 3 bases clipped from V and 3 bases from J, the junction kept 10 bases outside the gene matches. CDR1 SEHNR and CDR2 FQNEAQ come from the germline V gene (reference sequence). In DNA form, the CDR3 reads TGTGCCAGCAGCTTGGGACAGGGGGAAGGGATTGTCTACGAGCAGTACTTC. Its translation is CASSLGQGEGIVYEQYF. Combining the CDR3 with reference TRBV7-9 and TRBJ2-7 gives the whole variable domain DTGVSQNPRHKITKRGQNVTFRCDPISEHNRLYWYRQTLGQGPEFLTYFQNEAQLEKSRLLSDRFSAERPKGSFSTLEIQRTEQGDSAMYLCASSLGQGEGIVYEQYFGPGTRLTVT.

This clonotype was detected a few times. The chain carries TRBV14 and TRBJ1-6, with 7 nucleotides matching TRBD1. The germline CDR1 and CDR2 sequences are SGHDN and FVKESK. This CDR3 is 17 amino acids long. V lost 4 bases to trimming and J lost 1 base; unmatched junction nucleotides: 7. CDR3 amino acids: CASSRDSLGSYNSPLHF. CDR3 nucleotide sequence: TGTGCCAGCAGCCGGGACAGTCTTGGGTCCTATAATTCACCCCTCCACTTT.

The CDR3 spells CASSQGTLGETQYF. CDR3 DNA: TGCGCCAGCAGCCAAGGGACTCTGGGGGAGACCCAGTACTTC. V gene TRBV4-1 combines with J gene TRBJ2-7, with D possibly TRBD2 on 5 matching bases. The J call is doubtful: the DNA matches TRBJ2-5 better. CDR1 is MGHRA, CDR2 YSYEKL, per germline. The CDR3 spans 14 residues.

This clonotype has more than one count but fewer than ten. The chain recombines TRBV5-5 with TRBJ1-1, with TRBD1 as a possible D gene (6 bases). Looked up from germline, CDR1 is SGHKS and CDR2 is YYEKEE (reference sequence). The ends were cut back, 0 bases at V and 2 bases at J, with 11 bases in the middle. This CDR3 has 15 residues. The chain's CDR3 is CASSLGVGQNTEAFF. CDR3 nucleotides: TGTGCCAGCAGCTTGGGAGTGGGACAAAACACTGAAGCTTTCTTT.

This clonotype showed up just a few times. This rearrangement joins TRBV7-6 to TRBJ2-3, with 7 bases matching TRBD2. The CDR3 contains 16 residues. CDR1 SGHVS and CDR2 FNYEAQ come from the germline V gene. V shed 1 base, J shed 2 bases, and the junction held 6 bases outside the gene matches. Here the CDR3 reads CASSLGAGVITDTQYF. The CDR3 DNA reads TGTGCCAGCAGCTTAGGCGCGGGGGTTATCACAGATACGCAGTATTTT.

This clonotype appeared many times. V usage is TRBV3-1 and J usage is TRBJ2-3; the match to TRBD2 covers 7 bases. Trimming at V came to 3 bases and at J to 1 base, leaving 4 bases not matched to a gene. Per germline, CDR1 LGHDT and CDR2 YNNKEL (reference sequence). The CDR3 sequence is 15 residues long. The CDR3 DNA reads TGTGCCAGCAGCCAGGGGGGGGGTGGCACAGATACGCAGTATTTT. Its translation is CASSQGGGGTDTQYF.

The CDR3 sequence: CASSLLTGTDTQYF. The CDR3 DNA follows: TGTGCCAGTAGTCTTTTGACAGGCACAGATACGCAGTATTTT. V usage is TRBV19 and J usage is TRBJ2-3; D perhaps matches TRBD1 (5 bases). This CDR3 is 14 amino acids long. Per the germline V gene, CDR1 is LNHDA and CDR2 is SQIVND (reference sequence). V lost 5 bases and J 1 base, leaving 10 bases between the germline ends.

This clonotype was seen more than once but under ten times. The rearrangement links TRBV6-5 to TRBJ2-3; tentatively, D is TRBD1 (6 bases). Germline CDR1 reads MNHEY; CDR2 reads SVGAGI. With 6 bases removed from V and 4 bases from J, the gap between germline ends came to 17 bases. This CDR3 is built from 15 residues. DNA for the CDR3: TGTGCCAGCAGCTCCTTTGGGGGCGAATCAGATACGCAGTATTTT. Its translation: CASSSFGGESDTQYF.

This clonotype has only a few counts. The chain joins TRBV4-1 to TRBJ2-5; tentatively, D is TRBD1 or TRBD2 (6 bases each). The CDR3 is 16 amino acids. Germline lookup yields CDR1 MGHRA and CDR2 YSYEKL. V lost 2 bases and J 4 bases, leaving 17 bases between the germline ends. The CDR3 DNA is TGCGCCAGCAGCCAAACGGACAGTAGGGAGGCAGAGACCCAGTACTTC. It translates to CASSQTDSREAETQYF.

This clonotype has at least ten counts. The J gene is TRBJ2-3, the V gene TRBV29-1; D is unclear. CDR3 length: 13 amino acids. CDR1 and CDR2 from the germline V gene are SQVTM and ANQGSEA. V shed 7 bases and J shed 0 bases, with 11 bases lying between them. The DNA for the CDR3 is TGCAGCGGTACCCCCACTAGCACAGATACGCAGTATTTT. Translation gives CSGTPTSTDTQYF.

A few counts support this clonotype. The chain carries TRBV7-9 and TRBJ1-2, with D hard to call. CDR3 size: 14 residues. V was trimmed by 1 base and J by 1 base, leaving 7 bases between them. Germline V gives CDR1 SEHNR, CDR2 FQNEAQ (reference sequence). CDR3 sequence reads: CASSLGSSNYGYTF. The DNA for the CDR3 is TGTGCCAGCAGCTTAGGTAGTAGTAACTATGGCTACACCTTC.

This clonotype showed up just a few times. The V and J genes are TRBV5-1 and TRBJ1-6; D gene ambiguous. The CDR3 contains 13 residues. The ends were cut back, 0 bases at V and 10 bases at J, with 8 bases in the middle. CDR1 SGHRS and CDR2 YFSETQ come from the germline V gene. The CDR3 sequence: CASSLASRSPLHF. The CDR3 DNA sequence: TGCGCCAGCAGCTTGGCCTCGCGGTCACCCCTCCACTTT.

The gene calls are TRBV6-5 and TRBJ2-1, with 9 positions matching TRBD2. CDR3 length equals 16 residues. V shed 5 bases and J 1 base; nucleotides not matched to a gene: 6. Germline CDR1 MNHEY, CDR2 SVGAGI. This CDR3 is CASSPMSGGSYNEQFF. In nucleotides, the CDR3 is TGTGCCAGCAGTCCCATGAGCGGGGGGTCCTACAATGAGCAGTTCTTC.